The next 22 T cell receptor beta chains were all read from a single sample in a study of monozygotic twins with inflammatory bowel disease. TCRdb re-called the 5' RACE reads, yielding one record per CDR3 amino acid sequence without DNA. This sample lists 150,000 to 200,000 distinct CDR3 sequences; its ten largest clones have approximately 7.4%. The sequenced material came from blood. The source is a human donor with ulcerative colitis or Crohn's disease, or a healthy co-twin of an affected twin (not recorded which).

V is TRBV19 and J is TRBJ2-7; TCRdb lists TRBD1, though no DNA is available to test this call. The germline V gene encodes CDR1 LNHDA and CDR2 SQIVND (reference sequence). CDR3 length: 12 amino acids. The CDR3 region is CASLSRDYEQYF.

The chain carries TRBV20-1 and TRBJ2-1; the TCRdb call, TRBD2, lacks DNA for checking. The germline CDR1 and CDR2 sequences are DFQATT and SNEGSKA (reference sequence). This CDR3 contains 16 residues. CDR3 amino acids: CSASVPASGKHNEQFF.

This chain joins TRBV9 and TRBJ1-2; TCRdb picks TRBD1, but there is no DNA to check that call. CDR1 and CDR2 from the germline V gene are SGDLS and YYNGEE. CDR3 length: 14 residues. CDR3 sequence reads: CASSVAPGVYGYTF.

The V and J genes are TRBV12-3 or TRBV12-4 and TRBJ2-1; TCRdb's assignment of TRBD1 cannot be checked, as there is no DNA. This CDR3 contains 14 residues. This CDR3 is CASSGWTGRNEQFF.

The V call is TRBV6-2 or TRBV6-3, the J call TRBJ2-1. The CDR3 spans 15 residues. The germline CDR1 and CDR2 sequences are MNHEY and SVGEGT. CDR3 region: CASSYAGVAYNEQFF.

The chain couples TRBV6-5 to TRBJ1-6; TCRdb proposes TRBD1, but this gene call is untestable without DNA. This CDR3 has 13 amino acids. CDR1 MNHEY and CDR2 SVGAGI come from the germline V gene. The CDR3 sequence is CASGRVSGSPLHF.

The chain carries TRBV7-2 and TRBJ2-1. Per germline, CDR1 SGHTA and CDR2 FQGNSA. This CDR3 is 15 amino acids long. The CDR3 protein is CASSTAGGSYNEQFF.

The chain couples TRBV6-2 or TRBV6-3 to TRBJ2-1; TCRdb designates TRBD2, a call that cannot be tested without DNA. The CDR3 runs to 14 residues. Germline loops: CDR1 MNHEY, CDR2 SVGEGT. The CDR3 reads CASSYSVAGDEQFF.

The CDR3 sequence: CASSKTSGRANEQFF. This rearrangement joins TRBV7-7 to TRBJ2-1; TCRdb picks TRBD2, but there is no DNA to check that call. CDR3 length: 15 residues. Germline V gives CDR1 SSHAT, CDR2 FNYEAQ (reference sequence).

The rearrangement links TRBV6-5 to TRBJ1-2. In germline, CDR1 is MNHEY, CDR2 SVGAGI. CDR3 length: 13 amino acids. CDR3 sequence reads: CASSYDSNYGYTF.

This rearrangement joins TRBV9 to TRBJ1-2. The CDR3 is 14 residues long. CDR1 and CDR2 from the germline V gene are SGDLS and YYNGEE. This CDR3 reads CASSVAGPNYGYTF.

This chain uses TRBV5-1 with TRBJ1-1; the TRBD1 assignment by TCRdb is unverifiable without DNA. The CDR3 contains 16 residues. Per the germline V gene, CDR1 is SGHRS and CDR2 is YFSETQ. This CDR3 reads CASSLFTGGLNTEAFF.

V is TRBV5-1 and J is TRBJ1-3; TCRdb lists TRBD1, though no DNA is available to test this call. The V gene's germline CDR1 is SGHRS and CDR2 YFSETQ. The CDR3 sequence is 15 residues long. This CDR3 reads CASSRTANSGNTIYF.

The chain has TRBV6-1 and TRBJ1-1; as DNA is missing, the TRBD1 call by TCRdb cannot be tested. Germline CDR1 and CDR2: MNHNS and SASEGT. The CDR3 covers 14 residues. The CDR3 loop is CASPRGPGATEAFF.

This chain links TRBV4-1 with TRBJ1-5. The CDR3 spans 16 residues. Looked up from germline, CDR1 is MGHRA and CDR2 is YSYEKL. CDR3 in amino acids: CASSQRMAYSNQPQHF.

This chain joins TRBV6-2 or TRBV6-3 and TRBJ2-3; TCRdb's assignment of TRBD1 cannot be checked, as there is no DNA. This CDR3 spans 13 amino acids. The germline V gene encodes CDR1 MNHEY and CDR2 SVGEGT. The chain's CDR3 is CASSYTRTGTQYF.

This chain links TRBV5-4 with TRBJ1-4. Germline loops: CDR1 SGHNT, CDR2 YYREEE (reference sequence). This CDR3 is 17 amino acids long. CDR3 residues: CASSLRRGPASNEKLFF. Based on the CDR3 plus reference TRBV5-4 and TRBJ1-4, the full variable domain is ETGVTQSPTHLIKTRGQQVTLRCSSQSGHNTVSWYQQALGQGPQFIFQYYREEENGRGNFPPRFSGLQFPNYSSELNVNALELDDSALYLCASSLRRGPASNEKLFFGSGTQLSVL.

The gene calls are TRBV5-1 and TRBJ1-1; no DNA is available, so the TRBD1 call from TCRdb remains unchecked. Germline V CDR1 and CDR2: SGHRS, YFSETQ. The CDR3 runs 16 residues. The CDR3 spells CASSPTLGVLNTEAFF.

The chain is built from TRBV10-3 and TRBJ2-7; there is no DNA to check the TCRdb D call of TRBD1. In germline, CDR1 is ENHRY, CDR2 SYGVKD. The CDR3 totals 15 residues. The CDR3 loop reads CAISSPGDRIYEQYF.

The J gene is TRBJ2-3, the V gene TRBV20-1; TCRdb calls TRBD2, which cannot be checked without DNA. Germline-derived CDR1 and CDR2 are DFQATT and SNEGSKA (reference sequence). This CDR3 comprises 14 residues. CDR3 in amino acids: CSAQMTSGRDTQYF.

The chain couples TRBV27 to TRBJ1-6; the TCRdb call, TRBD1, lacks DNA for checking. The length of the CDR3 is 14 residues. Germline V lookup: CDR1 MNHEY, CDR2 SMNVEV (reference sequence). The CDR3 spells CASSPGTGDSPLHF.

The gene calls are TRBV9 and TRBJ2-7; the TCRdb D gene call, TRBD1, has no DNA to confirm it. Germline V gene lookup returns CDR1 SGDLS and CDR2 YYNGEE. The CDR3 runs to 14 residues. The CDR3 here is CASSAKQGTYEQYF. The variable domain in full, with the rest retrieved from reference TRBV9 and TRBJ2-7, is DSGVTQTPKHLITATGQRVTLRCSPRSGDLSVYWYQQSLDQGLQFLIQYYNGEERAKGNILERFSAQQFPDLHSELNLSSLELGDSALYFCASSAKQGTYEQYFGPGTRLTVT.